The 32 T cell receptor beta chains below were found in one sample sequenced in a study of post-analysis software for immune sequencing data. General observations from the study: Compared with controls, patients had more of roughly five TRBV segments, including TRBV5-6, TRBV5-1 and TRBV20-1.

Which antigens these TCRs recognize remains unknown. Sequencing libraries made from TCR beta cDNA carried unique molecular identifiers. Each CDR3 protein is one row after TCRdb ran MiXCR on the PCR reads. Here the sample spans approximately 460,000 distinct CDR3 sequences, roughly 45% being singletons. The sequenced sample consisted of blood. These receptors were obtained from a girl between 10 and 17 years old with multiple sclerosis.

The rearrangement links TRBV9 to TRBJ2-1; TRBD2 is a possible D gene (6 bases). V was pared by 0 bases and J by 5 bases, with 15 bases between. Germline-derived CDR1 and CDR2 are SGDLS and YYNGEE. The CDR3 covers 16 residues. The CDR3 sequence: CASSVGLLARNNEQFF. Written as DNA, the CDR3 is TGTGCCAGCAGCGTAGGGTTACTAGCCAGAAACAATGAGCAGTTCTTC.

This chain links TRBV7-9 with TRBJ2-1; 8 bases align to TRBD1. The CDR3 consists of 16 residues. CDR1 is SEHNR and CDR2 is FQNEAQ in the germline V gene (reference sequence). Germline trimming cut 5 bases from V and 7 bases from J; bases unmatched to any gene: 13. The CDR3 spells CASSVRQGSGYNEQFF. In DNA form, the CDR3 reads TGTGCCAGCAGCGTAAGACAGGGGAGCGGCTATAATGAGCAGTTCTTC.

The chain is built from TRBV4-3 and TRBJ1-3; D gene unclear. V was trimmed by 4 bases and J by 0 bases, leaving 16 bases between them. Germline assignment: CDR1 LGHNA and CDR2 YSLEER. The CDR3 length is 17 residues. The CDR3 loop reads CASSRLAASPSGNTIYF. The CDR3 bases are TGCGCCAGCAGCCGGTTGGCGGCGTCCCCCTCTGGAAACACCATATATTTT.

The CDR3 reads CASNGQGVSYEQYF. DNA for the CDR3: TGTGCCAGCAACGGACAGGGCGTGTCCTACGAGCAGTACTTC. The chain combines TRBV2 with TRBJ2-7, with 8 bases identical to TRBD1. V dropped 7 bases and J dropped 1; count of bases not matched to a gene: 6. This CDR3 spans 14 amino acids. Germline CDR1 reads SNHLY; CDR2 reads FYNNEI.

The chain uses TRBV7-3 and TRBJ2-7; 13 bases line up with TRBD2. After removal of 5 bases from V and 5 bases from J, the junction contained 6 bases not matched to a gene. The CDR3 has 15 residues. Germline CDR1 reads SGHTA; CDR2 reads FQGTGA. CDR3 coding DNA: TGTGCCAGCAGCCTTGGACTAGCGGGAGTTAACGAGCAGTACTTC. Protein: CASSLGLAGVNEQYF.

This chain links TRBV2 with TRBJ2-4; possible D gene TRBD2, 6 bases. With 6 bases removed from V and 0 bases from J, the gap between germline ends came to 24 bases. CDR1 SNHLY and CDR2 FYNNEI come from the germline V gene. The CDR3 has 19 amino acids. The CDR3 reads CASSIGASRLGVAKNIQYF. In DNA form, the CDR3 reads TGTGCCAGCAGCATTGGGGCCAGCAGACTAGGGGTAGCCAAAAACATTCAGTACTTC.

The V gene is TRBV28, the J gene TRBJ1-5, with a tentative D call TRBD1 (6 bases). Germline assignment: CDR1 MDHEN and CDR2 SYDVKM. The germline V and J ends were trimmed by 2 bases and 1 base, with 12 bases remaining between them. The CDR3 runs to 16 residues. As DNA, the CDR3 is TGTGCCAGCAGTTTACCTGGGGGACACAGCAATCAGCCCCAGCATTTT. This translates into CASSLPGGHSNQPQHF.

The chain links TRBV7-9 to TRBJ1-2, with D hard to call. V lost 5 bases, J lost 8 bases, and 21 bases lay in between. This CDR3 has 15 amino acids. Looked up from germline, CDR1 is SEHNR and CDR2 is FQNEAQ (reference sequence). This chain's CDR3 is CASSLAFTPAGGYTF. Here the CDR3 DNA reads TGTGCCAGCAGCCTCGCCTTTACACCCGCGGGGGGCTACACCTTC.

The chain is built from TRBV3-1 and TRBJ1-5; maybe TRBD1 (5 bases). V was trimmed by 1 base and J by 1 base, leaving 11 bases between them. Germline values: CDR1 LGHDT, CDR2 YNNKEL (reference sequence). The CDR3 is made up of 16 amino acids. The CDR3 region has the DNA TGTGCCAGCAGCCAAGGGGGCCCGGGGAGCAATCAGCCCCAGCATTTT. Translating gives CASSQGGPGSNQPQHF.

CDR3 sequence reads: CASRRKSSGANVLTF. CDR3 DNA sequence: TGTGCCAGTAGGCGGAAGAGCTCTGGGGCCAACGTCCTGACTTTC. J is TRBJ2-6 and V is TRBV19; the D is unclear. CDR1 and CDR2 (germline): LNHDA, SQIVND (reference sequence). This CDR3 has 15 residues. The V end was cut by 6 bases, the J end by 0 bases, with 9 bases between.

This clonotype occurred a few times. The chain joins TRBV20-1 to TRBJ2-5, with TRBD2 identical over 8 bases. This CDR3 region has 15 residues. Germline CDR1 is DFQATT and CDR2 is SNEGSKA (reference sequence). The trim removed 6 bases at V and 0 bases at J, leaving 9 bases unmatched. Here the CDR3 reads CSASTGLVDQETQYF. Here the CDR3 DNA reads TGCAGTGCATCTACGGGACTAGTGGACCAAGAGACCCAGTACTTC.

This clonotype was found many times. The chain joins TRBV11-3 to TRBJ2-1, with TRBD2 identical over 7 bases. V lost 5 bases and J lost 7; bases outside the gene matches: 8. CDR1 is SGHNT, CDR2 YENEEA, per germline. This CDR3 spans 14 amino acids. This chain's CDR3 is CASSLRDYSNEQFF. The CDR3 region has the DNA TGTGCCAGCAGCCTCCGGGACTATTCGAATGAGCAGTTCTTC.

This clonotype came up once. This chain connects TRBV6-1 to TRBJ1-6; D is unclear. The CDR3 is 15 residues long. The V gene's germline CDR1 is MNHNS and CDR2 SASEGT. The V and J ends lost 2 bases and 8 bases respectively, with 13 bases between them. The CDR3 here is CASSESRVMYSPLHF. The CDR3 region has the DNA TGTGCCAGCAGTGAAAGCCGAGTTATGTATTCACCCCTCCACTTT.

J is TRBJ2-3 and V is TRBV28; 7 positions match TRBD1. The length of the CDR3 is 14 residues. The trim removed 10 bases at V and 2 bases at J, leaving 9 bases unmatched. The germline V gene has CDR1 MDHEN and CDR2 SYDVKM. The CDR3 spells CATQQGIFTDTQYF. The CDR3, as DNA: TGTGCCACCCAACAGGGGATCTTCACAGATACGCAGTATTTT.

The rearrangement uses TRBV15 and TRBJ2-5; possibly TRBD2 for D (5 bases). V was clipped by 1 base and J by 2 bases, with 14 bases between them. CDR1 and CDR2 (germline): LNHNV, YYDKDF (reference sequence). The CDR3 covers 16 residues. CDR3 amino acids: CATSRGGLPGQETQYF. In DNA, the CDR3 is TGTGCCACCAGCAGAGGAGGGCTCCCCGGGCAAGAGACCCAGTACTTC.

This clonotype appeared a few times. The gene calls are TRBV6-2 or TRBV6-3 and TRBJ2-2, with D maybe TRBD1 (6 bases). Trimming cost V 6 bases and J 5 bases, with 19 bases left between them. From germline, CDR1 is MNHEY and CDR2 SVGEGT. This CDR3 is 16 amino acids long. The CDR3 DNA sequence: TGTGCCAGCAGCCTTCCCCCCCAGGGGTGGACCGGGGAGCTGTTTTTT. Translation gives CASSLPPQGWTGELFF.

The chain recombines TRBV7-2 with TRBJ2-7; 10 bases match TRBD2. The CDR3 has 14 amino acids. V shed 4 bases and J 3 bases; nucleotides not matched to a gene: 3. Germline V gene lookup returns CDR1 SGHTA and CDR2 FQGNSA. CDR3 DNA: TGTGCCAGCAGCTGGACTAGCGGAAACTACGAGCAGTACTTC. Amino acid sequence: CASSWTSGNYEQYF. The whole variable domain, filled in from reference TRBV7-2 and TRBJ2-7, reads GAGVSQSPSNKVTEKGKDVELRCDPISGHTALYWYRQSLGQGLEFLIYFQGNSAPDKSGLPSDRFSAERTGGSVSTLTIQRTQQEDSAVYLCASSWTSGNYEQYFGPGTRLTVT.

V usage is TRBV7-9 and J usage is TRBJ1-5; D call uncertain. Germline V lookup: CDR1 SEHNR, CDR2 FQNEAQ (reference sequence). The CDR3 extends over 14 amino acids. Trimming removed 4 bases at V and 4 bases at J, with 11 bases between. The CDR3 DNA sequence: TGTGCCAGCAGCTCCTCAGGTGGGAATCAGCCCCAGCATTTT. It encodes CASSSSGGNQPQHF.

The V call is TRBV7-6, the J call TRBJ2-6, with 7 bases matching TRBD1. J lost 0 bases, V lost 0 bases, and 8 bases had no gene match. Germline V gene lookup returns CDR1 SGHVS and CDR2 FNYEAQ. This CDR3 contains 19 residues. The CDR3 DNA follows: TGTGCCAGCAGCTTAGCGCGGTACAGGGGCCTCTCTGGGGCCAACGTCCTGACTTTC. It codes for CASSLARYRGLSGANVLTF.

This sequence joins TRBV24-1 and TRBJ1-1; no reliable D call. The CDR3 is 16 amino acids. The ends were cut back, 3 bases at V and 1 base at J, with 14 bases in the middle. Germline assignment: CDR1 KGHDR and CDR2 SFDVKD. In DNA, the CDR3 is TGTGCCACCAGTGATGGCAGAGTCCTTGAGAACACTGAAGCTTTCTTT. The encoded protein is CATSDGRVLENTEAFF.

This clonotype was seen a handful of times. The chain combines TRBV28 with TRBJ1-2, with no clear D. This CDR3 is built from 11 residues. Germline CDR1 reads MDHEN; CDR2 reads SYDVKM. V lost 10 bases and J 7 bases, leaving 13 bases between the germline ends. The CDR3 is CATTEASGYTF. CDR3 DNA sequence: TGTGCCACCACGGAGGCCTCTGGCTACACCTTC.

This clonotype came up a few times. The chain is built from TRBV4-3 and TRBJ2-1; D is ambiguous. CDR3 length equals 12 residues. Germline V CDR1 and CDR2: LGHNA, YSLEER. Trimming removed 1 base at V and 5 bases at J, with 3 bases between. Here the CDR3 reads CASSQGHNEQFF. The CDR3 DNA reads as TGCGCCAGCAGCCAAGGGCACAATGAGCAGTTCTTC.

This clonotype has only a few counts. The J gene is TRBJ1-5, the V gene TRBV7-2; tentatively, D is TRBD1 (6 bases). CDR1 is SGHTA and CDR2 is FQGNSA in the germline V gene. The length of the CDR3 is 13 residues. The germline V and J ends were trimmed by 3 bases and 6 bases, with 9 bases remaining between them. As DNA, the CDR3 is TGTGCCAGCAGCTTGGGGACACGTCAGCCCCAGCATTTT. Translating gives CASSLGTRQPQHF.

This clonotype has a handful of counts. This chain links TRBV20-1 with TRBJ2-7; the D call may be TRBD1 or TRBD2 (5 bases each). V lost 7 bases and J lost 0, with 13 bases in between. CDR3 size: 13 residues. Germline-derived CDR1 and CDR2 are DFQATT and SNEGSKA (reference sequence). The CDR3 loop reads CSGDGQSSYEQYF. The CDR3 DNA is TGCAGTGGGGACGGCCAATCCTCCTACGAGCAGTACTTC.

The chain uses TRBV3-1 and TRBJ2-3; D gene ambiguous. Germline V lookup: CDR1 LGHDT, CDR2 YNNKEL (reference sequence). V gave up 4 bases and J gave up 4 bases, with 12 bases separating them. This CDR3 contains 14 residues. The CDR3 DNA reads TGTGCCAGCAGCCTAGCAGTGAACCCAGATACGCAGTATTTT. Translation: CASSLAVNPDTQYF.

The chain joins TRBV20-1 to TRBJ2-6; D is perhaps TRBD2 (5 bases). This CDR3 region has 16 residues. V was trimmed by 6 bases and J by 2 bases, leaving 17 bases between them. The germline gives CDR1 DFQATT, CDR2 SNEGSKA (reference sequence). The CDR3 protein is CSAHLGLVTGANVLTF. In DNA, the CDR3 is TGCAGTGCCCATTTAGGACTGGTAACTGGGGCCAACGTCCTGACTTTC.

This clonotype was counted a few times. The DNA of the CDR3 is TGCGCCAGCAGTGAGGGGCATCACAATGAGCAGTTCTTC. It codes for CASSEGHHNEQFF. This chain uses TRBV10-1 with TRBJ2-1; no clear D gene. Germline V CDR1 and CDR2: WNHNN, SYGVQD (reference sequence). Trimming took 2 bases from V and 5 from J, leaving 7 bases between them. CDR3 length: 13 amino acids.

The chain uses TRBV20-1 and TRBJ2-4; TRBD1 matches 10 bases. TRBJ2-7 matches the DNA end more closely, so the J call is doubtful. The germline gives CDR1 DFQATT, CDR2 SNEGSKA (reference sequence). The CDR3 runs to 14 residues. The CDR3 DNA reads TGCAGTGCTAGAGATGGGGACAGGGGCTACGAGCAGTACTTC. It codes for CSARDGDRGYEQYF.

The rearrangement links TRBV6-2 or TRBV6-3 to TRBJ2-5, with D possibly being TRBD1 (6 bases). CDR3 length: 14 amino acids. With 2 bases removed from V and 5 bases from J, the gap between germline ends came to 12 bases. The germline CDR1 and CDR2 sequences are MNHEY and SVGEGT. The CDR3 DNA reads as TGTGCCAGCAGTTACATGGACAGAGGGGAGACCCAGTACTTC. Protein: CASSYMDRGETQYF.

CDR3 residues: CASSSDRAEKLFF. CDR3 nucleotides: TGTGCCAGCAGTTCGGACAGGGCTGAAAAACTGTTTTTT. The genes are TRBV28 and TRBJ1-4; 8 positions agree with TRBD1. This CDR3 has 13 residues. The germline CDR1 and CDR2 sequences are MDHEN and SYDVKM. The trim removed 4 bases at V and 7 bases at J, leaving 2 bases unmatched.

The table lists this clonotype with a few counts. The V gene is TRBV5-1, the J gene TRBJ2-7; possibly TRBD1 or TRBD2 for D (5 bases each). Looked up from germline, CDR1 is SGHRS and CDR2 is YFSETQ. The germline V and J ends were trimmed by 5 bases and 0 bases, with 12 bases remaining between them. The CDR3 has 14 amino acids. The CDR3 protein is CASRGDHNSYEQYF. The CDR3 DNA reads as TGCGCCAGCAGAGGGGACCACAACTCCTACGAGCAGTACTTC.

A note on this clonotype: The junction does not match germline at one end; this may be a read error. The rearrangement uses TRBV5-1 and TRBJ1-1; 8 bases fit TRBD1. The V gene's germline CDR1 is SGHRS and CDR2 YFSETQ. CDR3 size: 14 residues. The CDR3 nucleotides read TGTGCCAGCAGCCTGGGACAGGCGAACACTGAAGCTTTCTTT. It codes for CASSLGQANTEAFF.